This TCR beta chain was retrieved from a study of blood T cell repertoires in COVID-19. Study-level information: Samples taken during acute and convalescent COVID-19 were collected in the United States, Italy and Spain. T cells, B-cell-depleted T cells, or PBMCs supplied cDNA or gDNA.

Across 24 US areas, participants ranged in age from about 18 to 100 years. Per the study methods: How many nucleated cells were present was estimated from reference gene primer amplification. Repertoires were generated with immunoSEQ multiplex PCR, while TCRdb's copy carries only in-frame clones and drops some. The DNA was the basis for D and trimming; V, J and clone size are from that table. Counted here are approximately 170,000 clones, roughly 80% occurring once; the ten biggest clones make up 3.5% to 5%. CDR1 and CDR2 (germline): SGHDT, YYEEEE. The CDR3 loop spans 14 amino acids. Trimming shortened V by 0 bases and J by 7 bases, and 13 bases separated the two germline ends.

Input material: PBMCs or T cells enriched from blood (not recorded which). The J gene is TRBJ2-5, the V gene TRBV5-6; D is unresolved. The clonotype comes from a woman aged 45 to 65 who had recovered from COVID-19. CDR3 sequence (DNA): TGTGCCAGCAGCTTGGGTGGCGGTGTGTTGACCCAGTACTTC. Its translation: CASSLGGGVLTQYF.